A single sample gave rise to the 29 T cell receptor beta chains below, sequenced in a study of OX40 agonist ivuxolimab in advanced cancers. Libraries were made using the immunoSEQ multiplex PCR assay. Drawn from immuneACCESS, this table holds only the in-frame rearrangements with V and J called that TCRdb kept. Clones are partly lost; checked studies trace under half to an unresolved V gene and leave the rest unexplained. This sample lists around 72,000 clones; around 82% were detected once. Clones ranked in the top ten supply 8.2% of the sample. The sequences come from CD4+ or CD8+ T cells sorted from blood, collected in a trial of the OX40 agonist ivuxolimab. Receptors originate from an adult with an advanced solid tumor such as melanoma, head and neck, liver or kidney cancer.

The gene calls are TRBV10-2 and TRBJ2-5; maybe TRBD1 (5 bases). This CDR3 contains 14 residues. Germline V gives CDR1 WSHSY, CDR2 SAAADI. Trimming took off 1 base at V and 3 bases at J, with 9 bases between the two ends. The CDR3 DNA is TGCGCCAGCAGTGAGTTTGGCAGGGAAGAGACCCAGTACTTC. Its translation is CASSEFGREETQYF.

The chain uses TRBV11-1 and TRBJ2-5, with TRBD1 matching over 7 bases. CDR3 length: 17 residues. V shed 1 base and J 1 base; nucleotides not matched to a gene: 9. CDR1 and CDR2 from the germline V gene are SGHAT and FQDESV (reference sequence). CDR3 DNA sequence: TGTGCCAGCAGCTTAGGATTTGAGGCAGGGGGCCAAGAGACCCAGTACTTC. Translated, it gives CASSLGFEAGGQETQYF. The full variable domain, rest sourced from reference TRBV11-1 and TRBJ2-5, is EAEVAQSPRYKITEKSQAVAFWCDPISGHATLYWYRQILGQGPELLVQFQDESVVDDSQLPKDRFSAERLKGVDSTLKIQPAELGDSAMYLCASSLGFEAGGQETQYFGPGTRLLVL.

The chain has TRBV18 and TRBJ1-1, with D unclear. Germline V gene sequence: CDR1 KGHSH, CDR2 LQKENI. Trimming took 2 bases from V and 10 from J, leaving 8 bases between them. CDR3 length: 11 residues. Here the CDR3 reads CASSPGDAAFF. The CDR3 DNA reads as TGTGCCAGCTCACCAGGGGATGCAGCTTTCTTT.

The count of this clone is one. The V gene is TRBV18, the J gene TRBJ1-2; the D is unclear. Germline V lookup: CDR1 KGHSH, CDR2 LQKENI. The CDR3 spans 16 residues. The germline V and J ends were trimmed by 0 bases and 1 base, with 12 bases remaining between them. The CDR3, as DNA: TGTGCCAGCTCACCACCGTCGCGTAGAGTTAACTATGGCTACACCTTC. Translating gives CASSPPSRRVNYGYTF.

The genes are TRBV5-1 and TRBJ1-1; 10 bases are a match to TRBD1. CDR1 is SGHRS and CDR2 is YFSETQ in the germline V gene. The CDR3 loop spans 14 amino acids. The junction had 2 bases not matched to a gene; V was cut back by 2 bases and J by 4 bases. Here the CDR3 reads CASSFRDRGTEAFF. For the CDR3, the DNA is TGCGCCAGCAGCTTCCGGGACAGGGGCACTGAAGCTTTCTTT.

This clone has more than one count but fewer than ten. The chain couples TRBV7-2 to TRBJ2-3; D remains unclear. Germline V gene data show CDR1 as SGHTA and CDR2 as FQGNSA. The CDR3 is 14 amino acids. Deletions cut 3 bases from V and 2 bases from J, with 9 bases between. The CDR3 DNA reads TGTGCCAGCAGCTTCGCTCCTATCACAGATACGCAGTATTTT. As protein: CASSFAPITDTQYF. The whole variable domain, filled in from reference TRBV7-2 and TRBJ2-3, reads GAGVSQSPSNKVTEKGKDVELRCDPISGHTALYWYRQSLGQGLEFLIYFQGNSAPDKSGLPSDRFSAERTGGSVSTLTIQRTQQEDSAVYLCASSFAPITDTQYFGPGTRLTVL.

The V and J genes are TRBV7-6 and TRBJ2-5; D unclear. The germline V gene has CDR1 SGHVS and CDR2 FNYEAQ. The CDR3 sequence is 15 residues long. V was pared by 5 bases and J by 5 bases, with 18 bases between. The CDR3 protein is CASSPALTGSETQYF. The CDR3, as DNA: TGTGCCAGCAGCCCCGCGCTAACGGGCTCGGAGACCCAGTACTTC.

The genes are TRBV5-1 and TRBJ2-1; 13 nucleotides agree with TRBD2. The CDR3 loop spans 13 amino acids. The germline gives CDR1 SGHRS, CDR2 YFSETQ. The V gene end was trimmed by 3 bases and the J gene end by 10 bases; junction bases not matched to a gene: 1. The DNA for the CDR3 is TGCGCCAGCAGCTCGACTAGCGGGGGGGAGCAGTTCTTC. Residues: CASSSTSGGEQFF.

V is TRBV19 and J is TRBJ2-5, with D hard to call. V gave up 6 bases and J gave up 5 bases, with 13 bases separating them. In germline, CDR1 is LNHDA, CDR2 SQIVND (reference sequence). The CDR3 spans 13 residues. CDR3 sequence reads: CASSIWGRETQYF. The CDR3 bases are TGTGCCAGTAGCATTTGGGGTCGGGAGACCCAGTACTTC.

V and J are TRBV11-2 and TRBJ2-1, with 16 bases aligning to TRBD2. Germline-derived CDR1 and CDR2 are SGHAT and FQNNGV. This CDR3 is built from 16 residues. V lost 5 bases, J lost 6 bases, and 4 bases stayed unmatched. The CDR3 nucleotides are TGTGCCAGCAGCCTGGGACTAGCGGGAGGGCCCAATGAGCAGTTCTTC. Translated, it gives CASSLGLAGGPNEQFF.

The CDR3 nucleotides read TGTGCCAGTAAACAGGGCGGCGGGACGACAGATACGCAGTATTTT. It translates to CASKQGGGTTDTQYF. The V call is TRBV28, the J call TRBJ2-3; the D gene could be TRBD1 or TRBD2 (6 bases each). Trimming left V 9 bases short and J 3 bases short, with 19 bases between. This CDR3 is built from 15 residues. Germline V gene sequence: CDR1 MDHEN, CDR2 SYDVKM.

V is TRBV18 and J is TRBJ2-2; no reliable D call. The V end lost 2 bases, the J end lost 0 bases, and 10 bases lay between the germline ends. The CDR3 extends over 16 amino acids. Germline CDR1 is KGHSH and CDR2 is LQKENI. CDR3 residues: CASSPSQATNTGELFF. CDR3 DNA: TGTGCCAGCTCACCATCCCAGGCTACGAACACCGGGGAGCTGTTTTTT.

The genes are TRBV2 and TRBJ2-3; 7 nucleotides match TRBD1. The V gene's germline CDR1 is SNHLY and CDR2 FYNNEI. The CDR3 extends over 15 amino acids. With V trimmed by 6 bases and J by 0 bases, 6 bases remained unmatched. CDR3 sequence: CASRTGQRSTDTQYF. As DNA, the CDR3 is TGTGCCAGCAGGACGGGACAGCGTAGCACAGATACGCAGTATTTT.

The chain employs TRBV28 and TRBJ2-7; the D gene is possibly TRBD1 (6 bases). The CDR3 length is 18 residues. In germline, CDR1 is MDHEN, CDR2 SYDVKM. V lost 5 bases and J lost 3, with 26 bases in between. In nucleotides, the CDR3 is TGTGCCAGCAGTCTGACCGGGACATACTACAGTTCCTTCTACGAGCAGTACTTC. Its protein is CASSLTGTYYSSFYEQYF.

The J gene is TRBJ1-3, the V gene TRBV10-1, with D possibly TRBD1 on 5 matching bases. Germline V gene lookup returns CDR1 WNHNN and CDR2 SYGVQD (reference sequence). V was pared by 6 bases and J by 0 bases, with 15 bases between. This CDR3 is built from 16 residues. The CDR3 bases are TGCGCCAGCAGCCCGGGACGTCCGAACTCTGGAAACACCATATATTTT. It encodes CASSPGRPNSGNTIYF.

About this clone itself: The same CDR3 can be traced to other DNA sequences in this sample. This chain links TRBV5-4 with TRBJ1-1; D might be TRBD1 (5 bases). The V end was cut by 0 bases, the J end by 5 bases, with 11 bases between. CDR1 and CDR2 from the germline V gene are SGHNT and YYREEE (reference sequence). The CDR3 runs 14 residues. The CDR3 DNA is TGTGCCAGCAGCTTGGGTCAGGGAGGGACTGAAGCTTTCTTT. Its protein is CASSLGQGGTEAFF.

The CDR3 region has the DNA TGCGCCAGCAGTGCAGGGCGAGTTGGCTACACCTTC. Translation: CASSAGRVGYTF. J is TRBJ1-2 and V is TRBV10-2; perhaps TRBD1 as D (5 bases). V shed 4 bases and J shed 7 bases, with 10 bases lying between them. This CDR3 has 12 amino acids. From germline, CDR1 is WSHSY and CDR2 SAAADI.

The rearrangement uses TRBV6-6 and TRBJ1-6; maybe TRBD1 (6 bases). The V and J ends lost 2 bases and 8 bases respectively, with 13 bases between them. CDR3 length: 15 residues. Germline lookup yields CDR1 MNHNY and CDR2 SVGAGI (reference sequence). CDR3 protein: CASSYTTGEDSPLHF. DNA for the CDR3: TGTGCCAGCAGTTACACGACAGGAGAAGATTCACCCCTCCACTTT.

The chain recombines TRBV19 with TRBJ2-1; D is perhaps TRBD1 or TRBD2 (7 bases each). Trimming removed 3 bases from V and 4 bases from J, with 19 bases in between. The CDR3 consists of 17 residues. Germline loops: CDR1 LNHDA, CDR2 SQIVND (reference sequence). CDR3 loop: CASSMTRGGAPYNEQFF. DNA of the CDR3: TGTGCCAGTAGTATGACCAGGGGGGGGGCCCCGTACAATGAGCAGTTCTTC. The variable domain in full, with the rest retrieved from reference TRBV19 and TRBJ2-1, is DGGITQSPKYLFRKEGQNVTLSCEQNLNHDAMYWYRQDPGQGLRLIYYSQIVNDFQKGDIAEGYSVSREKKESFPLTVTSAQKNPTAFYLCASSMTRGGAPYNEQFFGPGTRLTVL.

The chain couples TRBV7-2 to TRBJ2-1, with 8 bases fitting TRBD1. The CDR3 sequence is 15 residues long. After removal of 3 bases from V and 7 bases from J, the junction contained 8 bases not matched to a gene. Germline V gene sequence: CDR1 SGHTA, CDR2 FQGNSA. The CDR3 DNA reads as TGTGCCAGCAGCTTGTACACAGGGGGGCGGAATGAGCAGTTCTTC. The encoded protein is CASSLYTGGRNEQFF.

This chain joins TRBV19 and TRBJ2-1, with D possibly being TRBD2 (5 bases). The V gene's germline CDR1 is LNHDA and CDR2 SQIVND (reference sequence). This CDR3 region has 16 residues. The V gene lost 6 bases and the J gene lost 6 bases, with 21 bases spanning the gap. The CDR3 bases are TGTGCCAGTAGCCCCGGGAACGGAATCCTACCCAATGAGCAGTTCTTC. It translates to CASSPGNGILPNEQFF.

The V call is TRBV7-9, the J call TRBJ1-1, with 7 bases matching TRBD1. The CDR3 runs 14 residues. Germline V gene data show CDR1 as SEHNR and CDR2 as FQNEAQ (reference sequence). V shed 5 bases, J shed 7 bases, and the junction held 10 bases outside the gene matches. CDR3 sequence: CASSNLGTESEAFF. CDR3 coding DNA: TGTGCCAGCAGCAACCTCGGGACAGAAAGTGAAGCTTTCTTT.

In its sample, this clone was seen once. The rearrangement uses TRBV5-4 and TRBJ1-1, with 7 nucleotides matching TRBD1. Per the germline V gene, CDR1 is SGHNT and CDR2 is YYREEE (reference sequence). The CDR3 loop spans 13 amino acids. V shed 6 bases and J 4 bases; nucleotides not matched to a gene: 6. CDR3 nucleotide sequence: TGTGCCAGCATCCAGACAGGGACCACTGAAGCTTTCTTT. Encoded protein: CASIQTGTTEAFF.

The chain joins TRBV28 to TRBJ1-1; TRBD1 agrees at 9 bases. J gave up 5 bases and V 8 bases, and 6 bases lay outside the gene matches. CDR1 is MDHEN and CDR2 is SYDVKM in the germline V gene. The CDR3 spans 13 residues. In DNA form, the CDR3 reads TGTGCCAGCCTAACAGGGGGCATGACTGAAGCTTTCTTT. Its protein is CASLTGGMTEAFF.

Points on this clone: This sample includes further DNA sequences coding for the same CDR3. In DNA, the CDR3 is TGTGCCAGCTGCCGGGACGGGTCCTACGAGCAGTACGTC. It translates to CASCRDGSYEQYV. The gene calls are TRBV6-6 and TRBJ2-7, with D possibly called TRBD1 or TRBD2 (5 bases each). The germline gives CDR1 MNHNY, CDR2 SVGAGI (reference sequence). Trimming removed 8 bases from V and 1 base from J, with 12 bases in between. This CDR3 is built from 13 residues.

The V call is TRBV6-1, the J call TRBJ2-3, with 9 bases aligning to TRBD1. V shed 4 bases and J 6 bases; nucleotides not matched to a gene: 11. Germline assignment: CDR1 MNHNS and CDR2 SASEGT. This CDR3 comprises 16 residues. The CDR3: CASSAWGQGGADTQYF. The DNA of the CDR3 is TGTGCCAGCAGTGCTTGGGGACAGGGCGGTGCGGATACGCAGTATTTT.

The chain recombines TRBV6-6 with TRBJ2-7; no firm D call. Germline V gene sequence: CDR1 MNHNY, CDR2 SVGAGI (reference sequence). This CDR3 spans 14 amino acids. Between the trimmed V and J ends, which lost 10 bases and 2 bases, there was a span of 18 bases. The CDR3 nucleotides are TGTGCCACACGCCTCTCCGACGGAACCTACGAGCAGTACGTC. Protein: CATRLSDGTYEQYV.

The rearrangement uses TRBV29-1 and TRBJ2-3; D possibly corresponds to TRBD2 (6 bases). Germline V gene sequence: CDR1 SQVTM, CDR2 ANQGSEA. The CDR3 extends over 13 amino acids. Trimming took off 3 bases at V and 4 bases at J, with 11 bases between the two ends. The CDR3 region has the DNA TGCAGCGTTGAGGGGGGTAGATCAGATACGCAGTATTTT. Amino acid sequence: CSVEGGRSDTQYF.

The gene calls are TRBV2 and TRBJ1-2; D is perhaps TRBD1 (5 bases). CDR1 is SNHLY, CDR2 FYNNEI, per germline. Trimming took 4 bases from V and 3 from J, leaving 15 bases between them. CDR3 length: 15 residues. CDR3 sequence: CASSGLGVSDYGYTF. CDR3 DNA: TGTGCCAGCAGTGGATTGGGGGTTTCGGACTATGGCTACACCTTC.